One sample yielded the 11 T cell receptor beta chains listed below, sequenced in a study of blood T cell repertoires in COVID-19. Measured with immunoSEQ multiplex PCR; TCRdb has only the in-frame clones, and not every one. Of more than 350,000 clones listed, 87% are singletons. Material for sequencing was peripheral blood. These receptors were taken from a woman aged 30 to 39 with COVID-19, enrolled during active disease.

The V and J genes are TRBV13 and TRBJ2-1; TRBD2 matches at 10 bases. CDR3 length equals 17 residues. J was trimmed by 4 bases and V by 5 bases; bases with no gene match: 11. Germline V gene lookup returns CDR1 PRHDT and CDR2 FYEKMQ (reference sequence). In nucleotides, the CDR3 is TGTGCCAGCAGCAGTGACCTAGCGGGAGCGGAATACAATGAGCAGTTCTTC. It encodes CASSSDLAGAEYNEQFF.

The chain links TRBV6-5 to TRBJ2-7; 7 bases align to TRBD1. This CDR3 spans 13 amino acids. Looked up from germline, CDR1 is MNHEY and CDR2 is SVGAGI. The trim removed 9 bases at V and 2 bases at J, leaving 7 bases unmatched. The CDR3 DNA follows: TGTGCCAGTACAGGGGACCAAACCTACGAGCAGTACTTC. This codes for CASTGDQTYEQYF.

The chain uses TRBV5-1 and TRBJ1-2; 7 positions match TRBD1. V dropped 0 bases and J dropped 7; count of bases not matched to a gene: 6. This CDR3 comprises 14 residues. The germline V gene has CDR1 SGHRS and CDR2 YFSETQ. CDR3 DNA: TGCGCCAGCAGCTTGGGGGACAGATATCGTGGCTACACCTTC. Translation: CASSLGDRYRGYTF.

The V gene is TRBV6-6, the J gene TRBJ2-3, with D tentatively TRBD2 (6 bases). The V gene lost 0 bases and the J gene lost 5 bases, with 12 bases spanning the gap. This CDR3 comprises 15 residues. CDR1 MNHNY and CDR2 SVGAGI come from the germline V gene (reference sequence). In DNA form, the CDR3 reads TGTGCCAGCAGTTACTCGTCGGGAGTACTAGATACGCAGTATTTT. Encoded protein: CASSYSSGVLDTQYF.

The chain has TRBV5-8 and TRBJ2-3, with D tentatively TRBD1 (5 bases). The CDR3 contains 17 residues. Germline CDR1 SGHTS, CDR2 YDEGEE. V gave up 2 bases and J gave up 4 bases, with 20 bases separating them. CDR3 in DNA: TGTGCCAGCAGCTTCAATCGGGCACAGGCGGTCGCAGATACGCAGTATTTT. Its translation: CASSFNRAQAVADTQYF.

The CDR3 DNA reads as TGTGCCAGCAGTCCGCCTAGCGGGAGATTAAACACCGGGGAGCTGTTTTTT. Residues: CASSPPSGRLNTGELFF. The J gene is TRBJ2-2, the V gene TRBV28; 10 bases agree with TRBD2. Losses at the gene ends were 5 bases for V and 2 bases for J; bases not matched to a gene: 8. The germline gives CDR1 MDHEN, CDR2 SYDVKM. This CDR3 is built from 17 residues. Supplemented by reference TRBV28 and TRBJ2-2, the full variable domain reads DVKVTQSSRYLVKRTGEKVFLECVQDMDHENMFWYRQDPGLGLRLIYFSYDVKMKEKGDIPEGYSVSREKKERFSLILESASTNQTSMYLCASSPPSGRLNTGELFFGEGSRLTVL.

The J gene is TRBJ2-1, the V gene TRBV7-9; 13 bases agree with TRBD2. CDR1 is SEHNR, CDR2 FQNEAQ, per germline (reference sequence). V lost 7 bases, J lost 5 bases, and 5 bases stayed unmatched. This CDR3 is built from 15 residues. The chain's CDR3 is CASITSGRAHNEQFF. The CDR3 DNA follows: TGTGCCAGCATCACTAGCGGGAGGGCCCACAATGAGCAGTTCTTC.

For the CDR3, the DNA is TGCGCCAGCAGCTCCCCTGCTCGGGCCCCCGGGGGGGATACGCAGTATTTT. Encoded protein: CASSSPARAPGGDTQYF. The chain has TRBV5-1 and TRBJ2-3, with 7 bases fitting TRBD2. With V trimmed by 3 bases and J by 6 bases, 16 bases remained unmatched. CDR1 is SGHRS, CDR2 YFSETQ, per germline. This CDR3 spans 17 amino acids.

The genes are TRBV19 and TRBJ2-3; 8 bases are a match to TRBD2. Germline CDR1 LNHDA, CDR2 SQIVND (reference sequence). With V trimmed by 2 bases and J by 1 base, 2 bases remained unmatched. The CDR3 contains 15 residues. CDR3 sequence: CASSIWREGTDTQYF. The CDR3 coding sequence is TGTGCCAGTAGTATATGGCGGGAGGGCACAGATACGCAGTATTTT. Based on the CDR3 plus reference TRBV19 and TRBJ2-3, the full variable domain is DGGITQSPKYLFRKEGQNVTLSCEQNLNHDAMYWYRQDPGQGLRLIYYSQIVNDFQKGDIAEGYSVSREKKESFPLTVTSAQKNPTAFYLCASSIWREGTDTQYFGPGTRLTVL.

This sequence joins TRBV29-1 and TRBJ2-1; 7 positions agree with TRBD2. Looked up from germline, CDR1 is SQVTM and CDR2 is ANQGSEA. V lost 8 bases and J lost 4; bases outside the gene matches: 5. The CDR3 spans 12 residues. The CDR3: CSSKGGYNEQFF. CDR3 DNA: TGCAGCTCCAAGGGAGGGTACAATGAGCAGTTCTTC.

This sequence joins TRBV19 and TRBJ2-3; 13 bases are a match to TRBD2. Losses at the gene ends were 5 bases for V and 12 bases for J; bases not matched to a gene: 11. The CDR3 has 15 amino acids. Germline assignment: CDR1 LNHDA and CDR2 SQIVND (reference sequence). CDR3 loop: CASSPTGTSGTSQYF. The CDR3 nucleotides read TGTGCCAGTAGTCCTACCGGGACTAGCGGGACTTCCCAGTATTTT.